Listed here are 2 T cell receptor beta chains from one sample, sequenced in a study of blood T cells in healthy people across ages. A second PCR of about 7 to 12 cycles used a sample-barcoded 5' primer and a J-beta primer mix. Each CDR3 protein is one row after TCRdb ran MiXCR on the 5' RACE reads. The profile shows some 900,000 distinct CDR3 sequences, about 48% of them singletons. The sequenced sample was blood. Source of these receptors: a man aged 30 to 39 in good health.

The CDR3 reads CASSENRADTQYF. The CDR3 DNA reads as TGTGCCAGCAGTGAAAATCGCGCAGATACGCAGTATTTT. The gene calls are TRBV2 and TRBJ2-3, with D uncertain. The CDR3 covers 13 residues. CDR1 and CDR2 from the germline V gene are SNHLY and FYNNEI. V was trimmed by 2 bases and J by 4 bases, leaving 7 bases between them.

The chain carries TRBV5-1 and TRBJ2-3, with TRBD2 identical over 7 bases. The CDR3 runs 15 residues. The J segment lost 3 bases and the V segment lost 5 bases, leaving 9 bases of the junction unmatched. Germline values: CDR1 SGHRS, CDR2 YFSETQ. The CDR3 DNA reads TGCGCCAGCAGGGTCGGCGGGACTATAACAGATACGCAGTATTTT. It is translated as CASRVGGTITDTQYF.